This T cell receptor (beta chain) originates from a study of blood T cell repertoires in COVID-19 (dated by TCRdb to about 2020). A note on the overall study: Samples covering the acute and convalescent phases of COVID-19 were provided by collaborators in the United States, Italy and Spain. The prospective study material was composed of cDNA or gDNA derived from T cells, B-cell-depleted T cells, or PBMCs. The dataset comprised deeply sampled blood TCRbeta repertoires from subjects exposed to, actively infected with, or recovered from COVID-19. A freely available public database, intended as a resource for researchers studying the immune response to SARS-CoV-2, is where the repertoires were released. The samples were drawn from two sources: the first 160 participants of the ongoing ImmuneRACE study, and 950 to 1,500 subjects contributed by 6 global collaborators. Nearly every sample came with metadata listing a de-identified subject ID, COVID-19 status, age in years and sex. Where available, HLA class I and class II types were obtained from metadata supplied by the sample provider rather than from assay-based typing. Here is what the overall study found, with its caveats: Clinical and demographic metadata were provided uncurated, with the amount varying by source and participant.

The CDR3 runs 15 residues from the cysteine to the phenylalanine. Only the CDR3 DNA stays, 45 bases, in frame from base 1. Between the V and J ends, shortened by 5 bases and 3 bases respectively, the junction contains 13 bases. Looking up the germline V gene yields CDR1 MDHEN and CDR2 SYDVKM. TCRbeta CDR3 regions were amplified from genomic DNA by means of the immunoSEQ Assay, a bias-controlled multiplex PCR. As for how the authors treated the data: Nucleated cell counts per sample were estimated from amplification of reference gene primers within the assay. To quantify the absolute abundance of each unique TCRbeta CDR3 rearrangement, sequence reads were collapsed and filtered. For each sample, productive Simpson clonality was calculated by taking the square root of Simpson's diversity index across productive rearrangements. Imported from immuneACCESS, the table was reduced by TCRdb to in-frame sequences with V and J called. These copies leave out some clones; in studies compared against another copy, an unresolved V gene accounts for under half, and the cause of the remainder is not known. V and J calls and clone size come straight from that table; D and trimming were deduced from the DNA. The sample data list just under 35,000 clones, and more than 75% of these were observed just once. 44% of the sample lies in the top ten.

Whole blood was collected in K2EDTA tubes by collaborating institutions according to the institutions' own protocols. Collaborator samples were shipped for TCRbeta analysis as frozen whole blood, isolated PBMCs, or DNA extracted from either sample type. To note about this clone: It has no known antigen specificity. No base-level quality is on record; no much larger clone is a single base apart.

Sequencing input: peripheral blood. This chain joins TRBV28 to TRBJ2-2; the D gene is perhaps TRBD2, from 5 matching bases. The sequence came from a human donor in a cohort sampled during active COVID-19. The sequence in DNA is TGTGCCAGCAGTACCACCGGACTCCACACCGGGGAGCTGTTTTTT. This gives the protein CASSTTGLHTGELFF.